This TCR beta chain emerged from a study of blood T cell repertoires in COVID-19. Study-wide context: Specimens from acute and convalescent COVID-19 originated in the United States, Italy and Spain. The analysed material was cDNA or gDNA that came from T cells, B-cell-depleted T cells, or PBMCs.

Libraries were prepared by immunoSEQ multiplex PCR; TCRdb keeps only in-frame clonotypes and omits some of them. Found here are 220,000 or so clones, roughly 80% of them singletons; the top ten hold 3% to 3.5%. Germline values: CDR1 MGHRA, CDR2 YSYEKL. This CDR3 comprises 14 residues. Trimming pared 1 base from V and 0 bases from J, leaving 7 bases between. The receptor's source is a woman aged 25-40 years who had recovered from COVID-19. The specimen sequenced was peripheral blood. The chain links TRBV4-1 to TRBJ2-7, with D unclear. The CDR3 reads CASSQVDTSYEQYF. The CDR3, as DNA: TGCGCCAGCAGCCAAGTTGACACCTCCTACGAGCAGTACTTC.